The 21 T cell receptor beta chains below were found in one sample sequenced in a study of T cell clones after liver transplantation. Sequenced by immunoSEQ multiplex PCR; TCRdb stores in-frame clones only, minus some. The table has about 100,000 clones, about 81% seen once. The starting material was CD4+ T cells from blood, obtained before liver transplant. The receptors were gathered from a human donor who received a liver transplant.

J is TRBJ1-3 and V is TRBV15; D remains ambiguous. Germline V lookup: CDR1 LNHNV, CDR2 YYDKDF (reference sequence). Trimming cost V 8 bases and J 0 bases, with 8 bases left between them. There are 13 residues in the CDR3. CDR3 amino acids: CATRSHSGNTIYF. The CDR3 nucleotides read TGTGCCACCCGTAGTCACTCTGGAAACACCATATATTTT.

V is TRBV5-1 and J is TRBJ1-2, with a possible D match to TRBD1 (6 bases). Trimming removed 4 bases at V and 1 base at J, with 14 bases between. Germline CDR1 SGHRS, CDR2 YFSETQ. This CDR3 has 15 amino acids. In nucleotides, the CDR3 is TGCGCCAGCAGCATTGACAGGCCCTTTAACTATGGCTACACCTTC. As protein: CASSIDRPFNYGYTF. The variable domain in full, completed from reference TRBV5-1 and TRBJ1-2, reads KAGVTQTPRYLIKTRGQQVTLSCSPISGHRSVSWYQQTPGQGLQFLFEYFSETQRNKGNFPGRFSGRQFSNSRSEMNVSTLELGDSALYLCASSIDRPFNYGYTFGSGTRLTVV.

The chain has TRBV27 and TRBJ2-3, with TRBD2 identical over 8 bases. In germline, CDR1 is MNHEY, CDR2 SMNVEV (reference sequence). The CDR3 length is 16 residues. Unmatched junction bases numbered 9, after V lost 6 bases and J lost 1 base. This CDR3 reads CASRLLTSGRTDTQYF. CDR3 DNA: TGTGCCAGCAGGTTACTCACTAGCGGTCGCACAGATACGCAGTATTTT.

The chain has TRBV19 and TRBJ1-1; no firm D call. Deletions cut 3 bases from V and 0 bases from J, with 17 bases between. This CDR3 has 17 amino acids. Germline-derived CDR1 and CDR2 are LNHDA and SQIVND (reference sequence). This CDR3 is CASSIEGRVDLNTEAFF. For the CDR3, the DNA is TGTGCCAGTAGTATTGAAGGGAGAGTGGATTTGAACACTGAAGCTTTCTTT.

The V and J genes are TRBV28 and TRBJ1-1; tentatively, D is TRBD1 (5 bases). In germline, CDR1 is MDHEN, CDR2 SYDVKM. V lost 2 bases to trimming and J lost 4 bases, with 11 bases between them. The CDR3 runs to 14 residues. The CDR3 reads CASSLLAGTTEAFF. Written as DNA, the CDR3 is TGTGCCAGCAGTTTACTGGCAGGGACCACTGAAGCTTTCTTT.

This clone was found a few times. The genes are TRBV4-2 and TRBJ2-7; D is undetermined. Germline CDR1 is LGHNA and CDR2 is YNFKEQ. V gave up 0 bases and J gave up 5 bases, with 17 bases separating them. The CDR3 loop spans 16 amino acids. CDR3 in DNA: TGTGCCAGCAGCCAAGATTTTTCACGGCCCCATGACGAGCAGTACTTC. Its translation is CASSQDFSRPHDEQYF.

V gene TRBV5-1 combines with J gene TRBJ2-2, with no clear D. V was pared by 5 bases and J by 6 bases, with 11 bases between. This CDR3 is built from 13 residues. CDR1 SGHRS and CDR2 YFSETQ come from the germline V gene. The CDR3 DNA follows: TGCGCCAGCAGTCAGGATGGTTCCGGGGAGCTGTTTTTT. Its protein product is CASSQDGSGELFF.

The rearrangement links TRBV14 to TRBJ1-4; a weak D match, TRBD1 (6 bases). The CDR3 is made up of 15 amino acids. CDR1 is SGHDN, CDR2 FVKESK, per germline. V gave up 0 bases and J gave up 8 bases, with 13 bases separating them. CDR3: CASSQESQGREKLFF. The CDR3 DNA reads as TGTGCCAGCAGCCAAGAATCACAGGGCAGAGAAAAACTGTTTTTT. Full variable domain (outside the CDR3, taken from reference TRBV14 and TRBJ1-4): EAGVTQFPSHSVIEKGQTVTLRCDPISGHDNLYWYRRVMGKEIKFLLHFVKESKQDESGMPNNRFLAERTGGTYSTLKVQPAELEDSGVYFCASSQESQGREKLFFGSGTQLSVL.

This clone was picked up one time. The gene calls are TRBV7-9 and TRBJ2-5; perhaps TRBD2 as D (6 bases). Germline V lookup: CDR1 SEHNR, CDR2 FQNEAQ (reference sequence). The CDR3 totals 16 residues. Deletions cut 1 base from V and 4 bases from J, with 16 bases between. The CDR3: CASSLVEGLRLETQYF. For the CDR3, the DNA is TGTGCCAGCAGCTTAGTAGAGGGACTGAGGTTAGAGACCCAGTACTTC.

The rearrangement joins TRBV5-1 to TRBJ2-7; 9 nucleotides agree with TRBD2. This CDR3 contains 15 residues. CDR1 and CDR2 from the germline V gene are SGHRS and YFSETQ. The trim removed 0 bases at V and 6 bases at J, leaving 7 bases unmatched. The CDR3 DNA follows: TGCGCCAGCAGCTTGGCCCCAGCGGGAGGTAGCGAGCAGTACTTC. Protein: CASSLAPAGGSEQYF.

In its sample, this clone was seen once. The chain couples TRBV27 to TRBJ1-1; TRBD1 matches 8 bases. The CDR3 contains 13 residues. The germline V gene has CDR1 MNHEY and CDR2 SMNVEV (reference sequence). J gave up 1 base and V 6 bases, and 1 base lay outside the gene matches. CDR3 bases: TGTGCCAGCAGGACAGGGGCGAACACTGAAGCTTTCTTT. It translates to CASRTGANTEAFF.

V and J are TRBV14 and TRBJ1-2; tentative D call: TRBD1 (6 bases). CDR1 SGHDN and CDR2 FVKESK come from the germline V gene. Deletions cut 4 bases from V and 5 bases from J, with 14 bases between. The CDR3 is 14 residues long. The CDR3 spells CASSPVGGIYGYTF. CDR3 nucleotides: TGTGCCAGCAGCCCGGTAGGGGGAATATATGGCTACACCTTC.

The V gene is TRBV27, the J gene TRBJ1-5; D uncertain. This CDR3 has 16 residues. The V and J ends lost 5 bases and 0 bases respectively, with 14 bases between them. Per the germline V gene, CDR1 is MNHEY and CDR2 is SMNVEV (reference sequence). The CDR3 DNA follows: TGTGCCAGCAGTCCCCACGGACGGGTTAGCAATCAGCCCCAGCATTTT. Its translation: CASSPHGRVSNQPQHF.

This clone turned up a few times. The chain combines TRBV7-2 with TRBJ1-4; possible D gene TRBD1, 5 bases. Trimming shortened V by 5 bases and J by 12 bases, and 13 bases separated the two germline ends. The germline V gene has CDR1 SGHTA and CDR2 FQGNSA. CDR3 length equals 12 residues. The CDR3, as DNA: TGTGCCAGCAGCACCCCGGGGACTGAACTGTTTTTT. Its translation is CASSTPGTELFF.

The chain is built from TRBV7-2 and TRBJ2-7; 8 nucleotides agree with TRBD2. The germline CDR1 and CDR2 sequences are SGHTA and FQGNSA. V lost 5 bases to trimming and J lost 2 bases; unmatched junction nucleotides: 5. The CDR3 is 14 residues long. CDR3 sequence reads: CASSTSGGTYEQYF. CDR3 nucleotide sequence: TGTGCCAGCAGCACCAGCGGGGGCACCTACGAGCAGTACTTC. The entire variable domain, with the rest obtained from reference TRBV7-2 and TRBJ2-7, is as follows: GAGVSQSPSNKVTEKGKDVELRCDPISGHTALYWYRQSLGQGLEFLIYFQGNSAPDKSGLPSDRFSAERTGGSVSTLTIQRTQQEDSAVYLCASSTSGGTYEQYFGPGTRLTVT.

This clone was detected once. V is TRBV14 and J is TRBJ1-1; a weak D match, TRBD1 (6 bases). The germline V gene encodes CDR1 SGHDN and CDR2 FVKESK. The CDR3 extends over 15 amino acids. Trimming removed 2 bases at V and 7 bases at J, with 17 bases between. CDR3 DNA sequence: TGTGCCAGCAGCCAAAATCGGAACAGGGCGGGTGAAGCTTTCTTT. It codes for CASSQNRNRAGEAFF.

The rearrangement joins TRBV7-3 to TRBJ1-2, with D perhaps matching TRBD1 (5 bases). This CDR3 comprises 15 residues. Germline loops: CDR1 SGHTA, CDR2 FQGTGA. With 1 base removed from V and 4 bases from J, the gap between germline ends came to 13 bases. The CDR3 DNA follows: TGTGCCAGCAGCTTAATTACGGGACCTACCTATGGCTACACCTTC. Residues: CASSLITGPTYGYTF.

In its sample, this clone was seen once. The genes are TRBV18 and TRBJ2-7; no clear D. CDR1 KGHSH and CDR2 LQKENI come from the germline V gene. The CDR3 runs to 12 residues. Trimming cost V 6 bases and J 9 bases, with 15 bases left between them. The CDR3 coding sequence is TGTGCCAGCTCTGAGTCTAATACCGGGCAGTACTTC. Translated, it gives CASSESNTGQYF.

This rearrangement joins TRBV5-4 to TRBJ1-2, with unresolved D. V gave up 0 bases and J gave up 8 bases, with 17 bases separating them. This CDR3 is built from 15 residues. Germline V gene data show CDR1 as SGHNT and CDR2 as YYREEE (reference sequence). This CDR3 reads CASSLAAGSLRGYTF. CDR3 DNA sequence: TGTGCCAGCAGCTTGGCAGCGGGCAGTTTGCGGGGCTACACCTTC.

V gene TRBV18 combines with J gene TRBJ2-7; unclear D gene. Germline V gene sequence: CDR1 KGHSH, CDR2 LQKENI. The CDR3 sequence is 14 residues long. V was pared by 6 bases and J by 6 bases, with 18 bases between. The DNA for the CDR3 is TGTGCCAGCTCGGTTAACGGCAAGTTAGCCGAGCAGTACTTC. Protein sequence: CASSVNGKLAEQYF. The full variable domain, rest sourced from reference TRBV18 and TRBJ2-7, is NAGVMQNPRHLVRRRGQEARLRCSPMKGHSHVYWYRQLPEEGLKFMVYLQKENIIDESGMPKERFSAEFPKEGPSILRIQQVVRGDSAAYFCASSVNGKLAEQYFGPGTRLTVT.

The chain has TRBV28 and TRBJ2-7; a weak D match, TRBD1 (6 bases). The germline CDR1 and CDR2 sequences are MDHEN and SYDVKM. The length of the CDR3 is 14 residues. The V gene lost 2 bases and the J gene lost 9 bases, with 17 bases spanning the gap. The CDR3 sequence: CASSLGTSPGGQYF. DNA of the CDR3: TGTGCCAGCAGTTTAGGGACAAGCCCTGGCGGGCAGTACTTC.